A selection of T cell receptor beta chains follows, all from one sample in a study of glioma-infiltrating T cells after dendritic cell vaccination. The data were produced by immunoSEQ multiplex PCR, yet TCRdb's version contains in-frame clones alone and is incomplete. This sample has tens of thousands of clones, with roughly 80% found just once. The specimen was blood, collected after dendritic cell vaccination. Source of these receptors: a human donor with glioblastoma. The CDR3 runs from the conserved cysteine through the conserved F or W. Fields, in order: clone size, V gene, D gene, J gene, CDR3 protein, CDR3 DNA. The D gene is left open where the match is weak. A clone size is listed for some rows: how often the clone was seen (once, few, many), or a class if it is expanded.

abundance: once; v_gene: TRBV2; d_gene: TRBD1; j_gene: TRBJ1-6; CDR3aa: CASSEAGGGQHNSPLHF; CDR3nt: TGTGCCAGCAGTGAAGCCGGAGGGGGACAGCATAATTCACCCCTCCACTTT
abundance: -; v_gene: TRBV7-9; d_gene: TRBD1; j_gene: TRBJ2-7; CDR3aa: CASSSDPGQGYEQYF; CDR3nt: TGTGCCAGCAGCTCAGATCCGGGACAGGGCTACGAGCAGTACTTC
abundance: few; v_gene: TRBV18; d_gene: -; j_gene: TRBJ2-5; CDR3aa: CASSPNREQETQYF; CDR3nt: TGTGCCAGCTCACCAAATCGGGAGCAAGAGACCCAGTACTTC
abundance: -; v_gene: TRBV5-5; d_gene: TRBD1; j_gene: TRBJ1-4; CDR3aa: CASSLADRGDEKLFF; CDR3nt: TGTGCCAGCAGCTTGGCGGACAGGGGAGATGAAAAACTGTTTTTT
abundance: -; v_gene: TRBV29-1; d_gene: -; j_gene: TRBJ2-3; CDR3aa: CSSRTFVTDTQYF; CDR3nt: TGCAGCTCAAGGACTTTTGTGACAGATACGCAGTATTTT
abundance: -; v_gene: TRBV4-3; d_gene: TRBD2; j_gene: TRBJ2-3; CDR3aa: CASSQVSGAGGDTQYF; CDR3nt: TGCGCCAGCAGCCAAGTCTCCGGGGCGGGGGGAGATACGCAGTATTTT
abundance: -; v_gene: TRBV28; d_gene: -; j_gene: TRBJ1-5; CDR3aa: CASSLPDQPQHF; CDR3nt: TGTGCCAGCAGTTTACCCGATCAGCCCCAGCATTTT
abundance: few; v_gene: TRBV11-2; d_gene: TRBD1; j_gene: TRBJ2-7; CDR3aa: CASSLGLWTGISEQYF; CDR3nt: TGTGCCAGCAGCTTAGGGCTTTGGACAGGGATAAGCGAGCAGTACTTC
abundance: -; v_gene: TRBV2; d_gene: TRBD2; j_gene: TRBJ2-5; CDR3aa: CASSAGTSGGMLYF; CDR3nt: TGTGCCAGCAGTGCGGGGACTAGCGGGGGGATGTTGTACTTC
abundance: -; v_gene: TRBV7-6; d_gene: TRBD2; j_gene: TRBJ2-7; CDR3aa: CASSRPTSGGTYEQYF; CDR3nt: TGTGCCAGCAGTCGCCCGACCAGCGGGGGAACCTACGAGCAGTACTTC
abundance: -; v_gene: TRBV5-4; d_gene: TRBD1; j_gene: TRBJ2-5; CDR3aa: CASRNRDRGSGIQETQYF; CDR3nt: TGTGCCAGCAGAAACCGGGACAGGGGGTCGGGCATCCAAGAGACCCAGTACTTC
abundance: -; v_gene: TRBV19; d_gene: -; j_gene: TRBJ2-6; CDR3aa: CATQQAHQGAGANVLTF; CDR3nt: TGTGCCACTCAACAAGCGCACCAAGGGGCTGGGGCCAACGTCCTGACTTTC
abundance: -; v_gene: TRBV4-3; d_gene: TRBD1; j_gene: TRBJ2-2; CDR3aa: CASSQAQGETGELFF; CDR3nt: TGCGCCAGCAGCCAAGCACAGGGGGAAACCGGGGAGCTGTTTTTT
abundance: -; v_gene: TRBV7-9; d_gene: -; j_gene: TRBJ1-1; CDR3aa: CASTSIEGDFTEAFF; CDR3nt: TGTGCCAGCACCTCCATCGAAGGGGATTTCACTGAAGCTTTCTTT
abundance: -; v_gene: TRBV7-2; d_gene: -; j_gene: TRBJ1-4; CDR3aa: CASSLREGKLFF; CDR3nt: TGTGCCAGCAGCTTACGAGAGGGAAAACTGTTTTTT
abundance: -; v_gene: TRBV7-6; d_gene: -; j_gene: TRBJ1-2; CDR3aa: CASSLAPLLKGDYGYTF; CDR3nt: TGTGCCAGCAGCTTAGCTCCCCTATTGAAAGGAGACTATGGCTACACCTTC
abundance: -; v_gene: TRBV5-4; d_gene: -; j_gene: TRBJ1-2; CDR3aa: CASSLVWRVAGNYGYTF; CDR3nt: TGTGCCAGCAGCTTGGTTTGGAGAGTGGCCGGTAACTATGGCTACACCTTC
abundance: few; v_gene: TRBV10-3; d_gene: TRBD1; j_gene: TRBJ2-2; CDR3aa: CAIREGQGTGELFF; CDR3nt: TGTGCCATCAGGGAGGGACAGGGGACCGGGGAGCTGTTTTTT
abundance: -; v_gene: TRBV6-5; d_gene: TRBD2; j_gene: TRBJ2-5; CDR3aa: CASSPSGGGKTQYF; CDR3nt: TGTGCCAGCAGTCCCAGCGGGGGTGGAAAGACCCAGTACTTC
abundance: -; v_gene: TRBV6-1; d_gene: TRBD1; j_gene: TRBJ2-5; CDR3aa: CASSETGTGWEETQYF; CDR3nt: TGTGCCAGCAGTGAAACCGGGACAGGGTGGGAAGAGACCCAGTACTTC
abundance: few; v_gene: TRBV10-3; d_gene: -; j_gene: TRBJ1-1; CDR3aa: CAISGGGSMNTEAFF; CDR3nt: TGTGCCATCAGTGGGGGAGGTTCCATGAACACTGAAGCTTTCTTT
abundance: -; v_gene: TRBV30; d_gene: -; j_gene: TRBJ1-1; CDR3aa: CAWSAGIAGRTEAFF; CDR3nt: TGTGCCTGGAGTGCAGGGATCGCCGGGCGCACTGAAGCTTTCTTT